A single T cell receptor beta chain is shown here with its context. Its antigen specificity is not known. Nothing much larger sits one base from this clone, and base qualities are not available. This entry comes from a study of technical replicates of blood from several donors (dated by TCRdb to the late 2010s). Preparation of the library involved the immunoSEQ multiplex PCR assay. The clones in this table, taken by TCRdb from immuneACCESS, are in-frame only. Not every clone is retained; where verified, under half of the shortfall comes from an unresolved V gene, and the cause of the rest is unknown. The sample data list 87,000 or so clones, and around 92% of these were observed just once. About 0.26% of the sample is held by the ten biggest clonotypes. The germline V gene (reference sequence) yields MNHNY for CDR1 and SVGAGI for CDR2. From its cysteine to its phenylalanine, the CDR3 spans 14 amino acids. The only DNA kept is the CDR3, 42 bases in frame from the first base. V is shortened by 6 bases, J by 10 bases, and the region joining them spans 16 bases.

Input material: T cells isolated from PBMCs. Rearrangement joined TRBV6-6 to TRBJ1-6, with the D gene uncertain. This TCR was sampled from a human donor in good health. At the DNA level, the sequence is TGTGCCAGCAGCCCCCCGGTCGAGCGGTCACCCCTCCACTTT. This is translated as CASSPPVERSPLHF.